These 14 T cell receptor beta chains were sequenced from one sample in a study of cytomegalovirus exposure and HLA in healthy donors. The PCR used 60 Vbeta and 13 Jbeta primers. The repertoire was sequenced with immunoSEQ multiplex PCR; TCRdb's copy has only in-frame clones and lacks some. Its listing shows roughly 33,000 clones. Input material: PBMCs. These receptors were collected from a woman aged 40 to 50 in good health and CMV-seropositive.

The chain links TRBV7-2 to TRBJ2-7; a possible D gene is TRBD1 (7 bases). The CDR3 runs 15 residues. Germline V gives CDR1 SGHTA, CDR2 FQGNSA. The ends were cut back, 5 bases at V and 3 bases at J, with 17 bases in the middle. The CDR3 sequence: CASSGLRGTDYEQYF. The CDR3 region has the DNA TGTGCCAGCAGCGGACTCCGCGGGACAGACTACGAGCAGTACTTC. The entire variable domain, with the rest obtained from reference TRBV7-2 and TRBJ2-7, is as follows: GAGVSQSPSNKVTEKGKDVELRCDPISGHTALYWYRQSLGQGLEFLIYFQGNSAPDKSGLPSDRFSAERTGGSVSTLTIQRTQQEDSAVYLCASSGLRGTDYEQYFGPGTRLTVT.

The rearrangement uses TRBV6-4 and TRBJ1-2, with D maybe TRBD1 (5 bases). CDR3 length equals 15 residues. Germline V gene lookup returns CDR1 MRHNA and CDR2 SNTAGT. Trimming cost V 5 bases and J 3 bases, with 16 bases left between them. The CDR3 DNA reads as TGTGCCAGCAGTCCTGACAGTCAAGGACACTATGGCTACACCTTC. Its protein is CASSPDSQGHYGYTF.

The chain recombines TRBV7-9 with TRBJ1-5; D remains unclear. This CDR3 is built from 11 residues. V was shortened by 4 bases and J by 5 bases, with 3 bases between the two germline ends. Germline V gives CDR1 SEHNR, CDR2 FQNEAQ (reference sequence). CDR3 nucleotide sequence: TGTGCCAGCAGCTCCGATCAGCCCCAGCATTTT. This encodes CASSSDQPQHF.

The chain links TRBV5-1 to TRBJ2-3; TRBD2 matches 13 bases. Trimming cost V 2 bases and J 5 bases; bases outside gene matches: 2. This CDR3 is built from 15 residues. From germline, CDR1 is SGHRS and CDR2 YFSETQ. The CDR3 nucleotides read TGCGCCAGCAGCTTACTAGCGGGAGGGGAAGATACGCAGTATTTT. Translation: CASSLLAGGEDTQYF.

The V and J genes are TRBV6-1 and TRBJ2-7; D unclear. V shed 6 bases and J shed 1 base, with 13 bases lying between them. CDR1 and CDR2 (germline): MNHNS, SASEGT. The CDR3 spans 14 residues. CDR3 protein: CASSLLRSSYEQYF. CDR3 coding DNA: TGTGCCAGCAGCCTCCTGAGGTCTTCCTACGAGCAGTACTTC.

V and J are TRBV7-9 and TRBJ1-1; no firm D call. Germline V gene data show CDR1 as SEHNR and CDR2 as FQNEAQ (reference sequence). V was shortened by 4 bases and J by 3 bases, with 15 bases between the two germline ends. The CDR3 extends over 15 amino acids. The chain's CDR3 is CASSSTAAGDTEAFF. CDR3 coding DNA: TGTGCCAGCAGCTCTACAGCGGCTGGGGACACTGAAGCTTTCTTT.

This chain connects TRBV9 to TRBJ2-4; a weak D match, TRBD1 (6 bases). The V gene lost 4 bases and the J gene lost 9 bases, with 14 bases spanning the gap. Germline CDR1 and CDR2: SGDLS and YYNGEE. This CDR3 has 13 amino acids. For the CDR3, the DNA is TGTGCCAGCAGCCTTGGACAGAGGAGCATTCAGTACTTC. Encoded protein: CASSLGQRSIQYF. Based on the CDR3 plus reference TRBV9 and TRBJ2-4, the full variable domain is DSGVTQTPKHLITATGQRVTLRCSPRSGDLSVYWYQQSLDQGLQFLIQYYNGEERAKGNILERFSAQQFPDLHSELNLSSLELGDSALYFCASSLGQRSIQYFGAGTRLSVL.

The CDR3 region has the DNA TGTGCCAGCAGCGTTGACAGGGGGAGAGGAGAGACCCAGTACTTC. This gives the protein CASSVDRGRGETQYF. The chain is built from TRBV9 and TRBJ2-5, with 9 bases fitting TRBD1. Germline CDR1 is SGDLS and CDR2 is YYNGEE. The CDR3 covers 15 residues. V trimming: 2 bases; J trimming: 4 bases; junction bases outside the gene matches: 6.

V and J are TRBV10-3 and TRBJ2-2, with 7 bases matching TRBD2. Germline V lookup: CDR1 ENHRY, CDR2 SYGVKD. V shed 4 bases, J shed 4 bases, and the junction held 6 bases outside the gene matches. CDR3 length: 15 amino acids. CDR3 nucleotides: TGTGCCATCAGTGCGGGCGGGAGCCGCACCGGGGAGCTGTTTTTT. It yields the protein CAISAGGSRTGELFF.

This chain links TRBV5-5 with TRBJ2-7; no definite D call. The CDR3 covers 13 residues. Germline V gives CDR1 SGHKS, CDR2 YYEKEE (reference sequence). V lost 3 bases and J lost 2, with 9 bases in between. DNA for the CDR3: TGTGCCAGCAGCTACAGAGAGCCCTACGAGCAGTACTTC. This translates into CASSYREPYEQYF.

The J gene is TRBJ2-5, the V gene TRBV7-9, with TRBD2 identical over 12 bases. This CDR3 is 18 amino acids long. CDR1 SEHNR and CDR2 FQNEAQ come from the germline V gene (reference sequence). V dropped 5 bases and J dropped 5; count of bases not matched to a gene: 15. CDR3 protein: CASSPPRLAGEVAETQYF. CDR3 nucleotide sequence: TGTGCCAGCAGCCCGCCCCGACTAGCGGGAGAGGTTGCGGAGACCCAGTACTTC.

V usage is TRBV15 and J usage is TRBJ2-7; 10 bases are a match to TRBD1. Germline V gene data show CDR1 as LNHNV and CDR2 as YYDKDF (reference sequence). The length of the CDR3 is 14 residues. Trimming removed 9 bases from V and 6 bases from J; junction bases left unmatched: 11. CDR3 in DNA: TGTGCCACTTCCCGGGACAGGGGTTTTGGCGAGCAGTACTTC. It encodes CATSRDRGFGEQYF.

This CDR3 is CASSQDRSLAGVNEQFF. As DNA, the CDR3 is TGCGCCAGCAGCCAAGATCGATCGCTAGCGGGAGTCAATGAGCAGTTCTTC. The chain links TRBV4-3 to TRBJ2-1; TRBD2 matches at 10 bases. J gave up 6 bases and V 0 bases, and 8 bases lay outside the gene matches. The V gene's germline CDR1 is LGHNA and CDR2 YSLEER. The CDR3 extends over 17 amino acids.

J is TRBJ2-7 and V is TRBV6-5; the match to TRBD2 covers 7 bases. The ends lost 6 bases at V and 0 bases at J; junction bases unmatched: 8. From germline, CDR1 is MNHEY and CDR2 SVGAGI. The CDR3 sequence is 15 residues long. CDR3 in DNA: TGTGCCAGCAGCCCCGCTAGCGGTTCCTCCTACGAGCAGTACTTC. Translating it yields CASSPASGSSYEQYF.